Listed here are 29 T cell receptor beta chains from one sample, sequenced in a study of Graves' ophthalmopathy and Graves' hyperthyroidism. Amplification targeted the TCR beta CDR3 regions, with RNA transcripts as the source material. HTBI primers were used in a first-round RT-PCR, which preceded a second-round multiplex PCR. Via MiXCR, TCRdb re-called the multiplex PCR reads, giving one row per CDR3 protein. The repertoire consists of around 600,000 distinct CDR3 sequences, with about two fifths occurring once and the leading ten covering more than 3%. Source material: peripheral blood. The receptors come from an adult man with Graves' ophthalmopathy.

This clonotype was picked up a small number of times. The rearrangement joins TRBV5-5 to TRBJ1-2; maybe TRBD1 (5 bases). Germline CDR1 reads SGHKS; CDR2 reads YYEKEE (reference sequence). There are 16 residues in the CDR3. The V gene lost 3 bases and the J gene lost 1 base, with 16 bases spanning the gap. The CDR3 here is CASSYLTWGDNYGYTF. CDR3 coding DNA: TGTGCCAGCAGCTACCTTACGTGGGGGGATAACTATGGCTACACCTTC.

This clonotype was picked up many times. The chain uses TRBV9 and TRBJ2-2; D call uncertain. Germline V gene sequence: CDR1 SGDLS, CDR2 YYNGEE. Trimming took off 3 bases at V and 4 bases at J, with 4 bases between the two ends. This CDR3 has 12 amino acids. CDR3 protein: CASSALTGELFF. The CDR3 DNA reads as TGTGCCAGCAGCGCCCTCACCGGGGAGCTGTTTTTT.

This clonotype came up many times. The chain has TRBV3-1 and TRBJ1-1; tentatively, D is TRBD1 (5 bases). V dropped 1 base and J dropped 4 bases, with 7 bases sitting between them. CDR3 size: 13 residues. Germline V gene lookup returns CDR1 LGHDT and CDR2 YNNKEL (reference sequence). The CDR3 here is CASSQVQGTEAFF. The DNA for the CDR3 is TGTGCCAGCAGCCAAGTCCAGGGCACTGAAGCTTTCTTT.

The rearrangement joins TRBV7-9 to TRBJ2-7; D is ambiguous. Between the trimmed V and J ends, which lost 5 bases and 3 bases, there was a span of 23 bases. The CDR3 consists of 17 residues. The germline CDR1 and CDR2 sequences are SEHNR and FQNEAQ (reference sequence). The CDR3 DNA reads as TGTGCCAGCAGCAAGAAGAGTTTCGACACGGTCCGCTACGAGCAGTACTTC. Translated, it gives CASSKKSFDTVRYEQYF.

At least ten counts were recorded for this clonotype. V gene TRBV5-1 combines with J gene TRBJ1-1; a possible D gene is TRBD1 (5 bases). This CDR3 contains 13 residues. Germline values: CDR1 SGHRS, CDR2 YFSETQ. Trimming removed 4 bases at V and 1 base at J, with 8 bases between. The CDR3 bases are TGCGCCAGCAGCGGGACGGAGAACACTGAAGCTTTCTTT. It yields the protein CASSGTENTEAFF.

A word on this clonotype: Since a much larger clone is just one base distant, this may be a read error. This sequence joins TRBV6-6 and TRBJ1-4; perhaps TRBD1 as D (6 bases). The CDR3 extends over 14 amino acids. Between the trimmed V and J ends, which lost 7 bases and 4 bases, there was a span of 13 bases. The germline gives CDR1 MNHNY, CDR2 SVGAGI (reference sequence). CDR3: CASIPTGRNEKLFF. CDR3 DNA: TGTGCCAGCATACCTACAGGGCGTAATGAAAAACTGTTTTTT.

The table lists this clonotype with many counts. The chain has TRBV20-1 and TRBJ2-5, with 12 bases matching TRBD2. The CDR3 runs to 14 residues. Germline V gene sequence: CDR1 DFQATT, CDR2 SNEGSKA (reference sequence). The ends lost 6 bases at V and 1 base at J; junction bases unmatched: 3. The CDR3 DNA reads as TGCAGTGCCGGACTAGCGGGATCCCAAGAGACCCAGTACTTC. Translated: CSAGLAGSQETQYF.

This clonotype occurred once. This rearrangement joins TRBV9 to TRBJ2-2, with 12 bases matching TRBD2. Germline CDR1 SGDLS, CDR2 YYNGEE. V lost 3 bases, J lost 5 bases, and 2 bases stayed unmatched. The CDR3 length is 15 residues. This chain's CDR3 is CASSGGTSGTGELFF. DNA of the CDR3: TGTGCCAGCAGCGGAGGGACTAGCGGGACCGGGGAGCTGTTTTTT.

As DNA, the CDR3 is TGTGCCAGCAGCGCGGGGGACAGATCTTCCACAGATACGCAGTATTTT. It is translated as CASSAGDRSSTDTQYF. V is TRBV9 and J is TRBJ2-3, with D perhaps TRBD1 (7 bases). Trimming took 3 bases from V and 2 from J, leaving 16 bases between them. CDR3 length: 16 residues. The germline CDR1 and CDR2 sequences are SGDLS and YYNGEE.

The chain joins TRBV6-5 to TRBJ2-7; D uncertain. CDR3 length equals 12 residues. Germline lookup yields CDR1 MNHEY and CDR2 SVGAGI. V was trimmed by 5 bases and J by 5 bases, leaving 10 bases between them. The CDR3 sequence is CASSDFRDEQYF. The CDR3, as DNA: TGTGCCAGCAGTGATTTCCGAGACGAGCAGTACTTC.

This clonotype was counted at least ten times. The chain carries TRBV7-9 and TRBJ2-2, with 10 bases fitting TRBD2. This CDR3 contains 18 residues. The J segment lost 4 bases and the V segment lost 5 bases, leaving 13 bases of the junction unmatched. Germline V gene sequence: CDR1 SEHNR, CDR2 FQNEAQ (reference sequence). CDR3 loop: CASSLALAGVPRTGELFF. In DNA, the CDR3 is TGTGCCAGCAGCCTGGCCCTAGCGGGAGTCCCACGCACCGGGGAGCTGTTTTTT.

This clonotype was seen repeatedly, ten times or more. J is TRBJ2-5 and V is TRBV7-6, with 9 bases lining up with TRBD2. J lost 5 bases, V lost 2 bases, and 15 bases had no gene match. The CDR3 is 18 residues long. Germline values: CDR1 SGHVS, CDR2 FNYEAQ. The CDR3, as DNA: TGTGCCAGCAGCTTACCCCCCGGTGTGAGCGGGGGGACTGAGACCCAGTACTTC. It specifies CASSLPPGVSGGTETQYF.

The sample holds many counts of this clonotype. CDR3 coding DNA: TGTGCCAGCAGCTTAGGGATCGACTGGTACTCTCAAGAGACCCAGTACTTC. Protein: CASSLGIDWYSQETQYF. The chain combines TRBV7-2 with TRBJ2-5; no reliable D call. Germline V gene lookup returns CDR1 SGHTA and CDR2 FQGNSA. This CDR3 is 17 amino acids long. V lost 1 base and J 2 bases, leaving 17 bases between the germline ends.

This clonotype was observed a few times. CDR3 sequence: CASSQEIGREQYF. In DNA, the CDR3 is TGTGCCAGCAGCCAAGAGATAGGGCGGGAGCAGTACTTC. The rearrangement uses TRBV7-2 and TRBJ2-7; D gene ambiguous. Trimming shortened V by 5 bases and J by 7 bases, and 15 bases separated the two germline ends. CDR3 length equals 13 residues. Germline V gene sequence: CDR1 SGHTA, CDR2 FQGNSA.

V is TRBV10-3 and J is TRBJ1-2; no clear D gene. Trimming cost V 0 bases and J 9 bases, with 8 bases left between them. The CDR3 is made up of 12 amino acids. CDR1 and CDR2 from the germline V gene are ENHRY and SYGVKD. For the CDR3, the DNA is TGTGCCATCAGTGAGTCGGGAGTTAGCTACACCTTC. Protein: CAISESGVSYTF.

The V and J genes are TRBV2 and TRBJ1-6, with TRBD1 matching 8 bases. Trimming took 4 bases from V and 9 from J; bases not matched to a gene: 14. The CDR3 length is 17 residues. Germline V gene lookup returns CDR1 SNHLY and CDR2 FYNNEI. The CDR3 reads CASSVPPGTGDSSPLHF. The CDR3 nucleotides are TGTGCCAGCAGTGTGCCCCCAGGGACAGGTGATAGTTCACCCCTCCACTTT.

This clonotype was seen ten or more times. The chain joins TRBV19 to TRBJ1-2; a possible D gene is TRBD1 (5 bases). The CDR3 is made up of 13 amino acids. Germline V gene lookup returns CDR1 LNHDA and CDR2 SQIVND (reference sequence). Trimming shortened V by 5 bases and J by 8 bases, and 15 bases separated the two germline ends. CDR3 loop: CASSLQEIAGYTF. In DNA, the CDR3 is TGTGCCAGTAGTTTACAGGAGATTGCAGGCTACACCTTC.

V usage is TRBV25-1 and J usage is TRBJ2-5; 9 bases fit TRBD2. The V and J ends lost 5 bases and 1 base, in that order; junction bases with no gene match: 8. The V gene's germline CDR1 is MGHDK and CDR2 SYGVNS. The CDR3 has 16 residues. Here the CDR3 reads CASSSIQRGAQETQYF. The CDR3 region has the DNA TGTGCCAGCAGTTCTATCCAGCGGGGGGCCCAAGAGACCCAGTACTTC.

With respect to this clonotype: Given a much more abundant clone one base away, this may be a read error. Likely a read error: the CDR3 ends without its conserved phenylalanine or tryptophan. V usage is TRBV25-1 and J usage is TRBJ1-1, with D uncertain. The V end was cut by 9 bases, the J end by 8 bases, with 19 bases between. Germline CDR1 is MGHDK and CDR2 is SYGVNS. This CDR3 spans 13 amino acids. CDR3 DNA: TGTGCCAGTAGTTCGCCTTCAAAGCGAGAAGCTTTCCTT. It is translated as CASSSPSKREAFL.

V usage is TRBV5-1 and J usage is TRBJ1-1; D remains unclear. The V end was cut by 0 bases, the J end by 0 bases, with 12 bases between. Germline loops: CDR1 SGHRS, CDR2 YFSETQ. This CDR3 region has 16 residues. The CDR3 here is CASSLVAGSMNTEAFF. CDR3 nucleotide sequence: TGCGCCAGCAGCTTGGTGGCAGGTTCCATGAACACTGAAGCTTTCTTT. Full variable domain (rest looked up from reference TRBV5-1 and TRBJ1-1): KAGVTQTPRYLIKTRGQQVTLSCSPISGHRSVSWYQQTPGQGLQFLFEYFSETQRNKGNFPGRFSGRQFSNSRSEMNVSTLELGDSALYLCASSLVAGSMNTEAFFGQGTRLTVV.

This clonotype appeared many times. The rearrangement links TRBV12-3 or TRBV12-4 to TRBJ1-6; D is possibly TRBD1 (6 bases). There are 15 residues in the CDR3. Trimming cost V 3 bases and J 7 bases, with 13 bases left between them. CDR3 loop: CASSLRGSPNSPLHF. CDR3 nucleotide sequence: TGTGCCAGCAGTTTGAGGGGGAGTCCAAATTCACCCCTCCACTTT.

Turning to this clonotype: Possible read error: a much larger clone is one base away. The conserved phenylalanine or tryptophan is not found at the CDR3 terminus, so this likely reflects a read error. The V and J genes are TRBV12-3 or TRBV12-4 and TRBJ2-5; 8 nucleotides line up with TRBD1. The CDR3 sequence is 19 residues long. With 6 bases clipped from V and 0 bases from J, the junction kept 18 bases outside the gene matches. For the CDR3, the DNA is TGTGCCAGCAGCTTATGGGCGGGAACAGGGGGTCAGTACCAAGAGACCCAGTACGTC. Translating it yields CASSLWAGTGGQYQETQYV.

Many counts were recorded for this clonotype. The CDR3 protein is CASSTAVLTEAFF. The CDR3 region has the DNA TGTGCCAGCAGTACGGCGGTTCTCACTGAAGCTTTCTTT. This chain joins TRBV12-3 or TRBV12-4 and TRBJ1-1; D is undetermined. V gave up 5 bases and J gave up 4 bases, with 11 bases separating them. The CDR3 covers 13 residues.

This clonotype was picked up many times. This chain uses TRBV10-3 with TRBJ2-2, with 11 bases fitting TRBD2. The CDR3 extends over 18 amino acids. Germline V gene lookup returns CDR1 ENHRY and CDR2 SYGVKD. Germline trimming cut 2 bases from V and 0 bases from J; bases unmatched to any gene: 5. This CDR3 reads CAISEPVSGGANTGELFF. The CDR3 DNA reads TGTGCCATCAGTGAGCCTGTTAGCGGGGGGGCGAACACCGGGGAGCTGTTTTTT.

This clonotype was detected a few times. The chain couples TRBV4-3 to TRBJ2-7, with D possibly being TRBD1 (8 bases). The V gene's germline CDR1 is LGHNA and CDR2 YSLEER. The CDR3 runs to 17 residues. V lost 1 base and J lost 4, with 20 bases in between. The CDR3 region is CASSQGLATGGEYEQYF. As DNA, the CDR3 is TGCGCCAGCAGCCAAGGATTGGCCACAGGGGGGGAGTACGAGCAGTACTTC.

This clonotype was recorded many times. The gene calls are TRBV7-9 and TRBJ1-3; D is ambiguous. CDR1 SEHNR and CDR2 FQNEAQ come from the germline V gene (reference sequence). Trimming cost V 4 bases and J 0 bases, with 7 bases left between them. The CDR3 has 14 residues. CDR3 protein: CASSSRSSGNTIYF. In nucleotides, the CDR3 is TGTGCCAGCAGCTCCAGGAGCTCTGGAAACACCATATATTTT.

Concerning this clonotype itself: The junction differs from germline at one of its ends, possibly a read error. This chain uses TRBV5-4 with TRBJ2-5, with D perhaps matching TRBD1 (5 bases). Germline values: CDR1 SGHNT, CDR2 YYREEE (reference sequence). The CDR3 totals 8 residues. This CDR3 is CASRSQDF. The CDR3 DNA reads as TGTGCCAGCCGCTCACAGGACTTC.

This clonotype was picked up a small number of times. The chain has TRBV5-5 and TRBJ1-4; D may be TRBD1 (5 bases). The CDR3 has 14 residues. CDR1 and CDR2 from the germline V gene are SGHKS and YYEKEE (reference sequence). The V end was cut by 0 bases, the J end by 8 bases, with 11 bases between. The CDR3 loop is CASSLAGDLEKLFF. CDR3 nucleotide sequence: TGTGCCAGCAGCTTGGCGGGGGACCTAGAAAAACTGTTTTTT.

This clonotype was picked up many times. The chain couples TRBV11-2 to TRBJ1-1; a possible D gene is TRBD1 (5 bases). Germline-derived CDR1 and CDR2 are SGHAT and FQNNGV. V was trimmed by 4 bases and J by 4 bases, leaving 10 bases between them. The CDR3 length is 13 residues. CDR3 coding DNA: TGTGCCAGCAGCTCAGCAGGGTTCACTGAAGCTTTCTTT. Protein sequence: CASSSAGFTEAFF.